This is a list of T cell receptor beta chains from one sample in a study of blood T cell repertoires in COVID-19. Assay: immunoSEQ multiplex PCR; the TCRdb copy retains only in-frame clones and omits some. This sample has about 69,000 clones, with around 79% found just once. Specimen: peripheral blood. These TCRs come from a man aged 55 to 70 with acute or convalescent COVID-19. CDR3s include the opening cysteine and the closing phenylalanine or tryptophan. D genes are given only for firm matches. Clone size is stated in some rows and not others, as once, few, many or a class when expanded.

TGTGCCAGCAGCCCCCGACAGGGAGGCACTGAAGCTTTCTTT,CASSPRQGGTEAFF,TRBD1,-,14,TRBV7-3,TRBJ1-1
TGTGCCAGCGGCCCTCAAGAGACCCAGTACTTC,CASGPQETQYF,-,-,11,TRBV9,TRBJ2-5
TGTGCCAGCAGCGTAGGGGGCGAGTCCTACAATGAGCAGTTCTTC,CASSVGGESYNEQFF,-,-,15,TRBV9,TRBJ2-1
TGTGCCAGCAGCCAAGATGTGGGACTAGCGGGCCTCTACGAGCAGTACTTC,CASSQDVGLAGLYEQYF,TRBD2,-,17,TRBV4-2,TRBJ2-7
TGTGCCAGCAGCTTGAGGGGGACAGGCTCCTATAATTCACCCCTCCACTTT,CASSLRGTGSYNSPLHF,TRBD1,-,17,TRBV5-6,TRBJ1-6
TGCGCCAGCAGCTTGGGGTCAGGTGACGCCTATGGCTACACCTTC,CASSLGSGDAYGYTF,-,few,15,TRBV5-1,TRBJ1-2
TGTGCCAGCAGCTCTAGGCGGCTCGCATCAAATACGCAGTATTTT,CASSSRRLASNTQYF,-,-,15,TRBV5-6,TRBJ2-3
TGTGCCAGCTCAAACGATCGGGTCACCGGGGAGCTGTTTTTT,CASSNDRVTGELFF,-,-,14,TRBV18,TRBJ2-2
TGTGCCAGCACCGACAGGGACACCATATATTTT,CASTDRDTIYF,TRBD1,-,11,TRBV25-1,TRBJ1-3
TGTGCCAGCAGCTTGAAAACTAGCGAAGATACAGATACGCAGTATTTT,CASSLKTSEDTDTQYF,TRBD2,-,16,TRBV5-4,TRBJ2-3
TGTGCCACCAGCAGAAATGGACAAGAGGCCTATGGCTACACCTTC,CATSRNGQEAYGYTF,-,few,15,TRBV15,TRBJ1-2
TGTGCCAGCAGTTTTTTGGGCGGGGCCACAGATACGCAGTATTTT,CASSFLGGATDTQYF,-,-,15,TRBV6-2/TRBV6-3,TRBJ2-3
TGCAGCGGAACCGGGACAAGCAACACTGAAGCTTTCTTT,CSGTGTSNTEAFF,-,-,13,TRBV29-1,TRBJ1-1
TGTGCCAGCAGCCAGGGGAGCTCTGGAAACACCATATATTTT,CASSQGSSGNTIYF,-,-,14,TRBV2,TRBJ1-3
TGCGCCAGCAAGAGTCCCCGGGGGGACAATGAGCAGTTCTTC,CASKSPRGDNEQFF,TRBD2,-,14,TRBV5-1,TRBJ2-1
TGTGCCAGCAGGTACAATTCCGGGACAGGGGGCAGGTCACCCCTCCACTTT,CASRYNSGTGGRSPLHF,TRBD1,-,17,TRBV6-2/TRBV6-3,TRBJ1-6
TGTGCCAGTAGTAGCCAGAGCAATCAGCCCCAGCATTTT,CASSSQSNQPQHF,-,-,13,TRBV19,TRBJ1-5
TGTGCCAGCTCACCAAATTCACAGGGGGGTGAAAAACTGTTTTTT,CASSPNSQGGEKLFF,TRBD1,-,15,TRBV18,TRBJ1-4
TGTGCCAGCAGTTACTCGGGGGGGCGAAGGACCTATGGCTACACCTTC,CASSYSGGRRTYGYTF,-,once,16,TRBV6-5,TRBJ1-2
TGTGCCAGCAGCTTGTTTAGCCACCCGGTTTCACCCCTCCACTTT,CASSLFSHPVSPLHF,-,-,15,TRBV5-6,TRBJ1-6
TGTGCCGGCTACAGGGAGGGCTATGGCTACACCTTC,CAGYREGYGYTF,-,-,12,TRBV19,TRBJ1-2
TGTGCCAGCAGCTTCACCCACACAGGGAGCTCCTACAATGAGCAGTTCTTC,CASSFTHTGSSYNEQFF,-,-,17,TRBV7-6,TRBJ2-1
TGTGCCAGCAGACCGACTAGCGGTGGGACCCAGTACTTC,CASRPTSGGTQYF,TRBD2,few,13,TRBV5-6,TRBJ2-5
TGTGCCAGCTCACCGCGGTCGATAGGGACAGGGAATTTCGAGCAGTACTTC,CASSPRSIGTGNFEQYF,TRBD1,-,17,TRBV18,TRBJ2-7
TGTGCCACCAGTGACAATGGACAGGTCGAGGGCAATCAGCCCCAGCATTTT,CATSDNGQVEGNQPQHF,TRBD1,-,17,TRBV24-1,TRBJ1-5
TGCGCCAGCAGTGAGTCGACTAGCGACGACGGGGAGCTGTTTTTT,CASSESTSDDGELFF,TRBD2,medium-sized,15,TRBV10-1,TRBJ2-2
TGCGCCAGCAGTCAAGGGGACAGGAAAGGGGACACTGATGGGGAAGCTTTCTTT,CASSQGDRKGDTDGEAFF,TRBD1,-,18,TRBV23-1,TRBJ1-1
TGTGCCAGCAGTTACTCGACCAGGGGACACTATGGCTACACCTTC,CASSYSTRGHYGYTF,-,-,15,TRBV6-5,TRBJ1-2
TGTGCCAGCAGAGCGGGGGGGCGAGAGACCCAGTACTTC,CASRAGGRETQYF,TRBD2,-,13,TRBV7-9,TRBJ2-5
TGCGCCAGCAGCTCTTCCGTGGGCCGCAGAGGGGAGACCCAGTACTTC,CASSSSVGRRGETQYF,-,-,16,TRBV5-1,TRBJ2-5
TGTGCCAGCAGTGAGAGCTGGAGCTCTGGAAACACCATATATTTT,CASSESWSSGNTIYF,-,-,15,TRBV25-1,TRBJ1-3
TGTGCCAGTAGAGGACAGGTAAATCAGCCCCAGCATTTT,CASRGQVNQPQHF,TRBD1,-,13,TRBV19,TRBJ1-5
TGTGCCAGCAGTGTTCAAGACAGGGGGCGCAGGGATACGCAGTATTTT,CASSVQDRGRRDTQYF,TRBD1,-,16,TRBV6-1,TRBJ2-3
TGCGCCAGCAGCCCAGCGGGGACAGGGGTGGCAGAGACCCAGTACTTC,CASSPAGTGVAETQYF,TRBD1,once,16,TRBV5-1,TRBJ2-5
TGTGCCAGCAGCCCCCGTTTTCAGGGTGGGCTTGAGGATGAGCAGTTCTTC,CASSPRFQGGLEDEQFF,-,-,17,TRBV5-4,TRBJ2-1
TGTGCCAGTAGTCAAATTGGGGTAGGGGGCGGCTACACCTTC,CASSQIGVGGGYTF,TRBD1,once,14,TRBV19,TRBJ1-2
TGCGCCAGCAGCCAAGCCTGGGGAGGACCCTCTTATGGCTACACCTTC,CASSQAWGGPSYGYTF,-,-,16,TRBV4-1,TRBJ1-2
TGCGCCAGCAGCTTGGACGATTCGGGTGGCTACACCTTC,CASSLDDSGGYTF,-,-,13,TRBV5-1,TRBJ1-2
TGTGCCTGGAGTCCATACCTAACAAGTGGAGGAAAGAACACTGAAGCTTTCTTT,CAWSPYLTSGGKNTEAFF,-,-,18,TRBV30,TRBJ1-1
TGCGCCAGCAGATCCTTTCGGGACAGGGGGGGTCCGGCCACAGATACGCAGTATTTT,CASRSFRDRGGPATDTQYF,TRBD1,few,19,TRBV5-1,TRBJ2-3
TGCGCCAGCAGCTTGGGTAGTGACACCGGGGAGCTGTTTTTT,CASSLGSDTGELFF,-,-,14,TRBV5-1,TRBJ2-2
TGTGCCAGCATGTTGAGGCGGGGGGGCCAAGAGACCCAGTACTTC,CASMLRRGGQETQYF,TRBD2,-,15,TRBV2,TRBJ2-5
TGTGCCACCAGTGATTTCCAGGGGACCTATGGCTACACCTTC,CATSDFQGTYGYTF,-,-,14,TRBV24-1,TRBJ1-2
TGTGCCAGCAGTTACCAAGCCAGGGTAACAGATACGCAGTATTTT,CASSYQARVTDTQYF,-,few,15,TRBV6-6,TRBJ2-3
TGCGCCAGCAGCTTGAGGGACAGGGACTCACCCCTCCACTTT,CASSLRDRDSPLHF,TRBD1,-,14,TRBV5-1,TRBJ1-6
TGTGCCAGCAGTTACGCAAACAGGGGGCCCTACGAGCAGTACTTC,CASSYANRGPYEQYF,TRBD1,-,15,TRBV6-2/TRBV6-3,TRBJ2-7
TGTGCCAGCAGCTTAGAGACAGGGGGCTCCGAGCAGTACTTC,CASSLETGGSEQYF,TRBD1,few,14,TRBV7-9,TRBJ2-7
TGTGCCAGCAGCCGCGTGGGGGCGGGCTACACCTTC,CASSRVGAGYTF,-,-,12,TRBV11-2,TRBJ1-2
TGTGCCAGCAGAATAAGGGACAGGGCGAGCTCCTACGAGCAGTACTTC,CASRIRDRASSYEQYF,TRBD1,-,16,TRBV28,TRBJ2-7
TGTGCCAGCAGCTTACAGGGGGCTGGGAATGAAAAACTGTTTTTT,CASSLQGAGNEKLFF,TRBD1,-,15,TRBV7-3,TRBJ1-4
TGTGCCAGCAGCTTTGGAGTTCTCAGTAATTCACCCCTCCACTTT,CASSFGVLSNSPLHF,-,-,15,TRBV7-2,TRBJ1-6
TGTGCCAGCAGCCGAGGACAGGGGTCCTACGAGCAGTACTTC,CASSRGQGSYEQYF,TRBD1,-,14,TRBV6-5,TRBJ2-7
TGCAGCGTTGAAGGGGACAGAGGCACAGATACGCAGTATTTT,CSVEGDRGTDTQYF,TRBD1,-,14,TRBV29-1,TRBJ2-3
TGTGCCAGCGGGACAGTGAACACTGAAGCTTTCTTT,CASGTVNTEAFF,TRBD1,-,12,TRBV25-1,TRBJ1-1
TGCAGCGTTGTTGCACAGTCGAACACTGAAGCTTTCTTT,CSVVAQSNTEAFF,-,few,13,TRBV29-1,TRBJ1-1